Listed here is a single T cell receptor (beta chain). This clonotype has just a few counts. Which antigen it targets is not known. No much larger clone is present one base from it, and per-base qualities are unavailable. The library was made by 5' RACE. The listed sequencing device is Illumina HiSeq 2500. A second about 7 to 12 cycle PCR used a sample-barcoded 5' primer and a J-beta primer mix. Each TCR beta cDNA molecule received a unique molecular identifier from a template-switch 5' adaptor carrying 12 random nucleotides. Each sample yielded at least 3 million CDR3-containing paired-end reads. First-strand cDNA was synthesized from all RNA with the Mint cDNA synthesis kit, primed by a TRBC-specific oligonucleotide. Following uracil-DNA glycosylase treatment, all cDNA underwent a first 18-cycle PCR with the universal primers M1SS and BC2_uni_R. The original pipeline was this. For normalization, 1 million high-quality reads, each with a distinct molecular identifier, were randomly selected from each sample. Reads with shared molecular identifiers were discarded instead of being binned into consensus sequences. MiTCR, set to a Q25 quality threshold and the strictest error-elimination algorithm, was used for CDR3 identification, clonotype clustering and error correction. Lower-bound total TCR beta diversity was estimated with a nonparametric unseen species model using Euler transformation. TCRdb trimmed public reads at Q25 via fastp, called clones via MiXCR and kept in-frame beta chains. Entries that share a CDR3 protein sequence are merged under the most common genes and DNA. These V and J calls derive from TCRdb rather than the authors' analysis. The sample table records 800,000 or so distinct CDR3 sequences; 55% to 65% of these occur just once. The ten largest clones take up about a quarter of the sample.

The donors were some 39 Caucasian individuals from Russia, aged roughly 6 to 90 years, who were systemically healthy. Each donor gave 8 to 10 milliliters of peripheral blood, collected into EDTA-treated Vacutainer tubes. PBMCs were isolated by Ficoll-Paque density-gradient centrifugation, with at least 7 million obtained per sample. Total RNA, at least 6 micrograms per sample, was extracted from PBMCs with Trizol reagent. Naive CD45RAhigh/CD27high T cell percentages were measured by flow cytometry on a PBMC aliquot from every donor. This sample is part of a study of blood T cells in healthy people across ages (dated by TCRdb to between 2014 and 2017). Background for the entire study: In model experiments, template switching captured about one uniquely barcoded TCR beta cDNA molecule for every two T cells. The study analyzed two additional independent replicas of 1 million unique cDNA reads from the same blood draw for two donors, one aged 18 to 30 and one aged 80 or older. Age-related changes in TCR beta repertoire diversity were measured in the study by deep sequencing normalized with unique cDNA molecular identifiers. To avoid experimental bias, donors of different ages were randomly spread across the sequencing lanes. Donors were grouped into four age groups: young (average roughly 15 years), middle-aged (around 39), aged (approximately 58) and long-lived (around 80).

CDR1 LGHNA and CDR2 YSLEER were looked up in the germline V gene. The CDR3 sequence holds 14 residues, the cysteine and phenylalanine included. Only the CDR3 DNA stays, 42 bases, in frame from base 1. Relative to germline, V is 1 base shorter and J is 8 bases shorter, with 14 bases between their ends. Beyond this particular receptor, the publication reports: Estimates of total diversity based on one million sequenced T cells were regarded as lower bounds and as underestimates. Compared with the aged group, the long-lived group had more naive CD4+ T cells, fewer expanded clones and increased TCR diversity, a pattern suggesting age selection. The CMV infection status of donors was not known, potentially confounding age-related changes in expanded clonotypes. The percentage of naive T cells measured by flow cytometry correlated strongly with observed TCR beta diversity. Since profiling was done on bulk unsorted PBMCs, naive and antigen-experienced compartments could not be conclusively compared. Observed TCR beta diversity per million T cells fell roughly linearly with age, and a significant reduction was already apparent by age roughly 40.

Input material: blood. The chain employs TRBV4-3 and TRBJ1-2; the D gene is perhaps TRBD1, on 5 matching bases. This receptor was taken from a man between 25 and 39 years old in good health. The nucleotides read TGCGCCAGCAGCCAAGGGGGGTACGACAAAGGCTACACCTTC. This sequence encodes CASSQGGYDKGYTF.